These 25 T cell receptor beta chains originate from one sample sequenced in a study of T cells in localized non-small cell lung cancer. Measured with immunoSEQ multiplex PCR; TCRdb has only the in-frame clones, and not every one. The profile covers 30,000 to 35,000 clones, with about 91% appearing a single time and 12% taken by the ten largest. The specimen was peripheral blood mononuclear cells, collected before any cancer treatment. The receptors were sampled from a female donor older than 55 with stage II lung adenocarcinoma.

The chain uses TRBV30 and TRBJ1-4; the D gene is possibly TRBD1 (6 bases). The V end was cut by 2 bases, the J end by 3 bases, with 16 bases between. This CDR3 spans 16 amino acids. Germline V gives CDR1 GTSNPN, CDR2 SVGIG (reference sequence). CDR3 region: CAWSSADRSANEKLFF. The CDR3 DNA sequence: TGTGCCTGGAGTTCGGCCGACAGGTCGGCTAATGAAAAACTGTTTTTT. Filled out from reference TRBV30 and TRBJ1-4, the complete variable domain reads SQTIHQWPATLVQPVGSPLSLECTVEGTSNPNLYWYRQAAGRGLQLLFYSVGIGQISSEVPQNLSASRPQDRQFILSSKKLLLSDSGFYLCAWSSADRSANEKLFFGSGTQLSVL.

This chain uses TRBV19 with TRBJ1-2, with D perhaps TRBD1 (6 bases). V lost 2 bases and J 6 bases, leaving 22 bases between the germline ends. CDR1 LNHDA and CDR2 SQIVND come from the germline V gene (reference sequence). This CDR3 has 17 residues. CDR3 sequence reads: CASSISVGTKLTHGYTF. The CDR3 DNA reads TGTGCCAGTAGTATAAGTGTGGGGACAAAACTAACCCATGGCTACACCTTC.

The chain carries TRBV19 and TRBJ2-7, with D tentatively TRBD1 (6 bases). The CDR3 is 13 residues long. CDR1 is LNHDA and CDR2 is SQIVND in the germline V gene (reference sequence). Trimming took off 2 bases at V and 3 bases at J, with 8 bases between the two ends. Written as DNA, the CDR3 is TGTGCCAGTAGTATATGGGACAACTACGAGCAGTACTTC. Its translation: CASSIWDNYEQYF.

The DNA for the CDR3 is TGTGCCAGCTCCCCCGAACTCCTTGGGACAGGGAGTGAAAAACTGTTTTTT. This gives the protein CASSPELLGTGSEKLFF. V usage is TRBV18 and J usage is TRBJ1-4; 9 bases fit TRBD1. There are 17 residues in the CDR3. The ends lost 6 bases at V and 7 bases at J; junction bases unmatched: 15. Germline lookup yields CDR1 KGHSH and CDR2 LQKENI.

The rearrangement joins TRBV5-4 to TRBJ2-2; 10 bases map to TRBD2. V lost 3 bases and J lost 5; bases outside the gene matches: 10. This CDR3 comprises 17 residues. The germline gives CDR1 SGHNT, CDR2 YYREEE (reference sequence). CDR3 in DNA: TGTGCCAGCAGCTCCCCCTTTCCTAGCGGGGGAACCGGGGAGCTGTTTTTT. The encoded protein is CASSSPFPSGGTGELFF.

The gene calls are TRBV15 and TRBJ1-3; 9 positions match TRBD1. In germline, CDR1 is LNHNV, CDR2 YYDKDF (reference sequence). J gave up 7 bases and V 3 bases, and 4 bases lay outside the gene matches. CDR3 length: 14 residues. This CDR3 reads CATSRGQGDNTIYF. In DNA form, the CDR3 reads TGTGCCACCAGCAGGGGACAGGGAGACAACACCATATATTTT.

This clone was seen a few times. V is TRBV19 and J is TRBJ2-1; TRBD2 aligns across 9 bases. V shed 6 bases and J 7 bases; nucleotides not matched to a gene: 4. The CDR3 is made up of 13 amino acids. Germline V gene lookup returns CDR1 LNHDA and CDR2 SQIVND (reference sequence). CDR3 nucleotides: TGTGCCAGTAGGACGCGGGAGGGGAATGAGCAGTTCTTC. As protein: CASRTREGNEQFF.

The chain uses TRBV7-8 and TRBJ1-4; 9 bases line up with TRBD1. The V gene's germline CDR1 is SGHVS and CDR2 FQNEAQ. Losses at the gene ends were 2 bases for V and 4 bases for J; bases not matched to a gene: 14. This CDR3 has 19 amino acids. The CDR3 nucleotides are TGTGCCAGCAGCTTAAGCCAGACAGGGGGGCTAATTCGTAATGAAAAACTGTTTTTT. It encodes CASSLSQTGGLIRNEKLFF.

The rearrangement uses TRBV5-1 and TRBJ2-2, with TRBD2 as a possible D gene (6 bases). Trimming removed 6 bases from V and 0 bases from J, with 15 bases in between. CDR1 is SGHRS and CDR2 is YFSETQ in the germline V gene. The CDR3 loop spans 16 amino acids. The CDR3 protein is CASTLLAVPNTGELFF. The CDR3 bases are TGCGCCAGCACTCTCTTAGCGGTACCGAACACCGGGGAGCTGTTTTTT.

The gene calls are TRBV2 and TRBJ2-7; D is undetermined. Trimming removed 6 bases at V and 3 bases at J, with 9 bases between. CDR3 size: 12 residues. Per germline, CDR1 SNHLY and CDR2 FYNNEI. CDR3 DNA: TGTGCCAGCAGACGTACAGTCTACGAGCAGTACTTC. It encodes CASRRTVYEQYF.

The V call is TRBV19, the J call TRBJ1-2; 7 nucleotides match TRBD1. The V segment lost 3 bases and the J segment 7 bases; nucleotides outside the gene matches: 8. Germline V gene data show CDR1 as LNHDA and CDR2 as SQIVND (reference sequence). The CDR3 totals 14 residues. The CDR3 region is CASSIWEGASGYTF. DNA of the CDR3: TGTGCCAGTAGTATTTGGGAGGGGGCGAGTGGCTACACCTTC.

CDR3 in amino acids: CASSSRGVETQYF. The DNA of the CDR3 is TGTGCCAGCAGTTCTCGAGGGGTCGAGACCCAGTACTTC. V usage is TRBV11-2 and J usage is TRBJ2-5; perhaps D is TRBD1 or TRBD2 (5 bases each). From germline, CDR1 is SGHAT and CDR2 FQNNGV. The CDR3 runs to 13 residues. V shed 6 bases and J shed 5 bases, with 13 bases lying between them.

The rearrangement uses TRBV7-8 and TRBJ1-1; D possibly corresponds to TRBD1 (5 bases). The CDR3 contains 13 residues. The germline V and J ends were trimmed by 0 bases and 4 bases, with 6 bases remaining between them. Germline V gene lookup returns CDR1 SGHVS and CDR2 FQNEAQ. Here the CDR3 DNA reads TGTGCCAGCAGCTTAGCGGGACTCACTGAAGCTTTCTTT. Translation gives CASSLAGLTEAFF.

The sample holds one count of this clone. The chain uses TRBV11-3 and TRBJ2-2, with TRBD1 matching over 9 bases. The CDR3 sequence is 16 residues long. Germline V lookup: CDR1 SGHNT, CDR2 YENEEA. J gave up 8 bases and V 3 bases, and 10 bases lay outside the gene matches. CDR3 loop: CASSLGDRAAGGELFF. The DNA for the CDR3 is TGTGCCAGCAGCTTGGGGGACAGGGCCGCGGGAGGGGAGCTGTTTTTT.

This clone has only one observation. This sequence joins TRBV7-2 and TRBJ2-7; D gene ambiguous. Germline V CDR1 and CDR2: SGHTA, FQGNSA. The V and J ends lost 3 bases and 3 bases respectively, with 18 bases between them. This CDR3 is built from 16 residues. For the CDR3, the DNA is TGTGCCAGCAGCTTGTCAACTGCCGTCCAGAACTACGAGCAGTACTTC. Encoded protein: CASSLSTAVQNYEQYF.

The chain combines TRBV7-8 with TRBJ2-5; TRBD1 is a possible D gene (6 bases). In germline, CDR1 is SGHVS, CDR2 FQNEAQ. This CDR3 comprises 15 residues. Between the trimmed V and J ends, which lost 5 bases and 1 base, there was a span of 14 bases. In nucleotides, the CDR3 is TGTGCCAGCAGCCCAGGAACAGGGCGCCAAGAGACCCAGTACTTC. This gives the protein CASSPGTGRQETQYF.

Notes on this clone: The junction departs from the called germline gene at one end, perhaps through a read error. The chain carries TRBV7-6 and TRBJ2-1; 8 bases map to TRBD2. Looked up from germline, CDR1 is SGHVS and CDR2 is FNYEAQ. The CDR3 covers 16 residues. DNA of the CDR3: TGTGCCAGCAGCTTAGGGGTAGCGGGGTCCTTCAATGAGCAGTTCTTC. This encodes CASSLGVAGSFNEQFF.

This rearrangement joins TRBV30 to TRBJ2-1; TRBD2 might be the D (5 bases). Between the trimmed V and J ends, which lost 1 base and 8 bases, there was a span of 9 bases. The CDR3 runs 12 residues. Per the germline V gene, CDR1 is GTSNPN and CDR2 is SVGIG (reference sequence). The CDR3 coding sequence is TGTGCCTGGAGTGCGGGATCCGATGAGCAGTTCTTC. Translating gives CAWSAGSDEQFF.

The rearrangement links TRBV9 to TRBJ2-1; D is undetermined. The germline gives CDR1 SGDLS, CDR2 YYNGEE. This CDR3 is 12 amino acids long. V was trimmed by 2 bases and J by 8 bases, leaving 8 bases between them. This chain's CDR3 is CASSVLGDEQFF. The DNA of the CDR3 is TGTGCCAGCAGCGTTTTGGGCGATGAGCAGTTCTTC.

CDR3 DNA: TGTGCCAGCAGTCCCGGGGCCCATACCAAGAACACTGAAGCTTTCTTT. This encodes CASSPGAHTKNTEAFF. The chain uses TRBV28 and TRBJ1-1; TRBD1 might be the D (5 bases). The CDR3 is 16 residues long. V shed 5 bases and J shed 1 base, with 17 bases lying between them. Per the germline V gene, CDR1 is MDHEN and CDR2 is SYDVKM.

The chain has TRBV18 and TRBJ2-3; D is unclear. Trimming took off 4 bases at V and 2 bases at J, with 4 bases between the two ends. Germline V gene sequence: CDR1 KGHSH, CDR2 LQKENI. The CDR3 is 12 residues long. The CDR3 bases are TGTGCCAGCTCACGCCCCACAGATACGCAGTATTTT. It translates to CASSRPTDTQYF. Combining the CDR3 with reference TRBV18 and TRBJ2-3 gives the whole variable domain NAGVMQNPRHLVRRRGQEARLRCSPMKGHSHVYWYRQLPEEGLKFMVYLQKENIIDESGMPKERFSAEFPKEGPSILRIQQVVRGDSAAYFCASSRPTDTQYFGPGTRLTVL.

CDR3 in DNA: TGTGCCAGCAGTGGGACGAATCAGCCCCAGCATTTT. The encoded protein is CASSGTNQPQHF. This chain uses TRBV6-6 with TRBJ1-5; possibly TRBD1 for D (5 bases). The CDR3 has 12 amino acids. Germline V gene data show CDR1 as MNHNY and CDR2 as SVGAGI (reference sequence). V was clipped by 5 bases and J by 4 bases, with 6 bases between them.

The rearrangement links TRBV4-2 to TRBJ2-7; D is possibly TRBD2 (6 bases). The CDR3 totals 14 residues. Germline V gene lookup returns CDR1 LGHNA and CDR2 YNFKEQ. The V and J ends lost 5 bases and 2 bases respectively, with 13 bases between them. The CDR3 sequence is CASSVTREAYEQYF. The CDR3, as DNA: TGTGCCAGCAGCGTGACTAGGGAGGCCTACGAGCAGTACTTC.

The V gene is TRBV27, the J gene TRBJ1-3; D is unclear. The V gene's germline CDR1 is MNHEY and CDR2 SMNVEV (reference sequence). The CDR3 contains 13 residues. Trimming shortened V by 5 bases and J by 4 bases, and 9 bases separated the two germline ends. The CDR3 loop reads CASSPDFGNTIYF. The CDR3, as DNA: TGTGCCAGCAGTCCCGATTTCGGAAACACCATATATTTT.

The chain joins TRBV7-2 to TRBJ2-1; 8 nucleotides line up with TRBD2. Germline V gives CDR1 SGHTA, CDR2 FQGNSA. V lost 4 bases to trimming and J lost 2 bases; unmatched junction nucleotides: 4. CDR3 length equals 15 residues. The CDR3 nucleotides are TGTGCCAGCAGCTGGGGACTAGGGGCCTACAATGAGCAGTTCTTC. It translates to CASSWGLGAYNEQFF.